This T cell receptor (beta chain) comes out of a study of blood T cells in healthy people across ages. Primed by a sample-barcoded 5' primer and a J-beta primer mix, a second PCR proceeded for about 6 to 11 cycles. Using its own MiXCR run on the 5' RACE reads, TCRdb lists one record per CDR3 protein. The data hold about 1.8 million distinct CDR3 sequences, with about 49% observed a single time. The receptor was derived from a woman in her thirties or forties in good health. Sequenced input: blood.

The CDR3 DNA reads TGTGCCAGCAGGATTCTGGGACAGGGGTATGGCTACACCTTC. It specifies CASRILGQGYGYTF. The rearrangement uses TRBV6-5 and TRBJ1-2, with TRBD1 identical over 10 bases. Germline-derived CDR1 and CDR2 are MNHEY and SVGAGI. This CDR3 region has 14 residues. The V segment lost 6 bases and the J segment 5 bases; nucleotides outside the gene matches: 6.